This note documents a single T cell receptor beta chain sequence. Its specificity is unknown. The data originate from a study of OX40 agonist ivuxolimab in advanced cancers. At the level of the study: Averaging roughly 60 years in age, with a range of about 23 to 90, the cohort was 65% to 85% male. Findings and caveats of the study: CD8+ T cells (on average) carried more expanded clones than CD4+ T cells. There was clonal expansion of CD4+ and CD8+ blood T cells by week 6 at 0.1 to 3.0 mg/kg.

The investigators sampled blood at baseline, at cycle 4 day 1, and at cycle 7 day 1. The table came from immunoSEQ multiplex PCR; TCRdb's copy has only in-frame clones and leaves some out. Altogether around 82,000 clones are present, roughly nine tenths being singletons, with the ten largest covering approximately 12%. The CDR3 is made up of 14 amino acids. Germline V gene lookup returns CDR1 MNHNS and CDR2 SASEGT. Trimming stripped 6 bases from V and 8 bases from J, with 14 bases between. The V call is TRBV6-1, the J call TRBJ1-6; TRBD1 might be the D (6 bases). This clonotype was sampled from an adult with an advanced solid tumor such as melanoma, head and neck, liver or kidney cancer. This sample comprised CD4+ or CD8+ T cells sorted from blood, obtained in a trial of the OX40 agonist ivuxolimab. The CDR3: CASSPREGDSPLHF. CDR3 bases: TGTGCCAGCAGCCCTCGGGAGGGGGATTCACCCCTCCACTTT.